This T cell receptor beta chain originates from a study of blood T cell repertoires in COVID-19. Study-level background: PBMCs, B-cell-depleted T cells, or T cells provided the cDNA or gDNA that made up the material.

Original methodology: Amplifying reference gene primers gave estimates of nucleated cell counts. The method was immunoSEQ multiplex PCR; TCRdb's version includes in-frame clones alone and lacks a portion of them. V, J and clone size were drawn from that table, and D and trimming were deduced from the DNA. Among roughly 260,000 clones listed, 70% to 85% were seen once. The germline CDR1 and CDR2 sequences are MDHEN and SYDVKM. Deletions cut 11 bases from V and 1 base from J, with 14 bases between. This CDR3 contains 13 residues. The V gene is TRBV28, the J gene TRBJ1-1; D uncertain. The TCR was taken from a woman older than 75 with active or convalescent COVID-19. The sequenced material came from peripheral blood. This chain's CDR3 is CASTLITNTEAFF. Written as DNA, the CDR3 is TGTGCCTCTACCCTTATCACGAACACTGAAGCTTTCTTT. The full variable domain, in which reference TRBV28 and TRBJ1-1 provide the parts outside the CDR3, is DVKVTQSSRYLVKRTGEKVFLECVQDMDHENMFWYRQDPGLGLRLIYFSYDVKMKEKGDIPEGYSVSREKKERFSLILESASTNQTSMYLCASTLITNTEAFFGQGTRLTVV.